This TCR beta chain is from a study of T cell repertoires in cytomegalovirus infection. Study summary: Carrying CMV and the relevant HLA type showed in public TCR beta signatures. Study findings and constraints: Predominance within the ex vivo response was attributable to HLA-C-restricted CMV-specific TCR beta clonotypes. Based on cumulative public TCR beta family frequency, carriers of CMV plus the relevant HLA were identified.

About this clonotype: The antigen is unknown.

This CDR3 has 15 residues. CDR1 MNHEY and CDR2 SVGAGI come from the germline V gene. V was clipped by 6 bases and J by 2 bases; unmatched bases: 8. In TCRdb, the reads were re-called with MiXCR into one record per CDR3 protein. This table holds 450,000 to 650,000 distinct CDR3 sequences, around a quarter found once. Sequenced sample: PBMCs. The chain joins TRBV6-5 to TRBJ2-7, with 9 bases fitting TRBD1. This receptor was taken from a human donor in good health (CMV status not recorded). Some clones in this sample may be carry-over from other donors' samples. This CDR3 reads CASSRGQGRAYEQYF. In DNA form, the CDR3 reads TGTGCCAGCAGCCGGGGACAGGGTCGCGCCTACGAGCAGTACTTC.